These 3 T cell receptor beta chains originate from one sample sequenced in a study of blood T cell repertoires in COVID-19 (TCRdb year 2020). Libraries came from the immunoSEQ multiplex PCR assay. The immuneACCESS repertoire file appears here via TCRdb, limited to in-frame rearrangements. These files lack a portion of the clones; in checked studies, under half of the deficit traces to unresolved V genes, and the cause of the others is not known. This sample holds under 300,000 clones; 90% to 95% were observed only once. Clones ranked in the top ten supply 1.2% of the sample. Sample: PBMCs or T cells enriched from blood (not recorded which). These receptors were obtained from a human donor in a cohort exposed to, infected with or recovered from COVID-19 (not recorded which). The donor label of this sample is uncertain.

This chain links TRBV4-3 with TRBJ2-7; D unresolved. Germline V gene lookup returns CDR1 LGHNA and CDR2 YSLEER. V lost 0 bases and J lost 2, with 5 bases in between. This CDR3 contains 13 residues. CDR3 sequence (DNA): TGCGCCAGCAGCCAAGACGGAGCCTACGAGCAGTACTTC. Its translation is CASSQDGAYEQYF.

The V and J genes are TRBV6-5 and TRBJ1-4, with 8 bases that match TRBD1. This CDR3 has 12 amino acids. V was clipped by 8 bases and J by 12 bases; unmatched bases: 8. CDR1 is MNHEY and CDR2 is SVGAGI in the germline V gene. The CDR3 DNA sequence: TGTGCCAGCGGAGAGGGCAGGGGGCAACTGTTTTTT. This encodes CASGEGRGQLFF.

The chain recombines TRBV2 with TRBJ2-3; 8 nucleotides align to TRBD2. The CDR3 spans 16 residues. V shed 1 base and J 3 bases; nucleotides not matched to a gene: 6. The germline CDR1 and CDR2 sequences are SNHLY and FYNNEI. The CDR3 region is CASSEGRGEVTDTQYF. As DNA, the CDR3 is TGTGCCAGCAGTGAAGGGCGGGGGGAAGTGACAGATACGCAGTATTTT.